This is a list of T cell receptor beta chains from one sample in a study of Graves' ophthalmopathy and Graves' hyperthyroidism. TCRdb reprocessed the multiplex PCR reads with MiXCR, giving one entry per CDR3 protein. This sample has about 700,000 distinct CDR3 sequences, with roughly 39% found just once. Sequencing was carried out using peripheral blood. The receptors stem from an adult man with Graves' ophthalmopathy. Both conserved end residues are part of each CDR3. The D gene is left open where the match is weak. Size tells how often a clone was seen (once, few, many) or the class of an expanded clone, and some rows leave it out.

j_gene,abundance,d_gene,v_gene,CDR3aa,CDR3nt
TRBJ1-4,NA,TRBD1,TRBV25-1,CAWSSRTGRNEKLFF,TGTGCCTGGAGTTCCCGGACAGGGCGGAATGAAAAACTGTTTTTT
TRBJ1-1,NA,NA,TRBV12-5,CASSTLAGGSAFF,TGTGCCAGCAGCACTCTCGCCGGGGGGTCCGCTTTCTTT
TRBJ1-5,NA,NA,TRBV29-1,CSVRDSSDWTDQPQHF,TGCAGCGTTCGCGACAGCAGTGACTGGACGGATCAGCCCCAGCATTTT
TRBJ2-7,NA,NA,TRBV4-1,CASSQGVDPLFPYEQYF,TGCGCCAGCAGCCAAGGGGTGGACCCTCTTTTCCCCTACGAGCAGTACTTC
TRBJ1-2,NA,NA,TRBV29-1,CSVVGGKGPGNTF,TGCAGCGTTGTGGGGGGGAAAGGCCCTGGAAACACCTTC
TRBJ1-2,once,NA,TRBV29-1,CTRGLDGYTF,TGCACCCGGGGGTTAGACGGCTACACCTTC
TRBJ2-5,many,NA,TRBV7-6,CASSLMSSTTTQETQYF,TGTGCCAGCAGCTTAATGTCATCGACTACCACCCAAGAGACCCAGTACTTC
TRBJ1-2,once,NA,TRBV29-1,CSVRQGLYGYTF,TGCAGCGTTAGGCAGGGTCTCTATGGCTACACCTTC
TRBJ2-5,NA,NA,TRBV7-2,CASSFGGGQAETQYF,TGTGCCAGCAGCTTTGGCGGGGGCCAGGCGGAGACCCAGTACTTC
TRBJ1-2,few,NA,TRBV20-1,CSARKAGSDYGYTF,TGCAGTGCTAGAAAGGCAGGGAGTGACTATGGCTACACCTTC
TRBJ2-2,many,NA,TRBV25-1,CASSRGSNTGELFF,TGTGCCAGCAGTCGGGGCTCGAACACCGGGGAGCTGTTTTTT
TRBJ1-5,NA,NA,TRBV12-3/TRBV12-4,CVSSLGRAQPQHF,TGTGTCAGCAGTTTGGGCAGGGCTCAGCCCCAGCATTTT
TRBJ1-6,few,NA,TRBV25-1,CARGTSNSPLHF,TGTGCCAGAGGGACGTCTAATTCACCCCTCCACTTT
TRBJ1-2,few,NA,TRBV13,CASSLSREMDLYYGYTF,TGTGCCAGCAGCTTATCCAGGGAGATGGACCTTTACTATGGCTACACCTTC
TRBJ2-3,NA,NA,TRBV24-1,CATSDSASTDTQYF,TGTGCCACCAGTGACTCAGCGAGCACAGATACGCAGTATTTT
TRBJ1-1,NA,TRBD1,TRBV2,CASSGPGGTNTEAFF,TGTGCCAGCAGTGGCCCAGGGGGCACAAACACTGAAGCTTTCTTT
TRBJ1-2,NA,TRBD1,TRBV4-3,CASSQEGDRARSNGYTF,TGCGCCAGCAGCCAAGAGGGGGACAGGGCCAGGTCGAATGGCTACACCTTC
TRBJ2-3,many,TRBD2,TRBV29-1,CSVELASGRRDTQYF,TGCAGCGTTGAGTTGGCTAGCGGGAGAAGGGATACGCAGTATTTT
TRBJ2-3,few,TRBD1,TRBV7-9,CASSYWDRPTDTQYF,TGTGCCAGCAGCTACTGGGACAGACCCACAGATACGCAGTATTTT
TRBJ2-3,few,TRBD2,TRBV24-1,CATSAGGGSTDTQYF,TGTGCCACCAGTGCGGGAGGGGGAAGCACAGATACGCAGTATTTT
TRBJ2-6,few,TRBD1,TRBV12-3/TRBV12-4,CASSLEQGANGANVLTF,TGTGCCAGCAGTTTAGAACAGGGGGCTAATGGGGCCAACGTCCTGACTTTC
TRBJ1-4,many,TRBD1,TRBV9,CASSAPRGELFF,TGTGCCAGCAGTGCCCCCAGGGGGGAACTGTTTTTT
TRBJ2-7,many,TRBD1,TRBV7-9,CASSLEDRYLSSYEQYF,TGTGCCAGCAGCTTAGAGGACAGGTATCTCAGCTCCTACGAGCAGTACTTC
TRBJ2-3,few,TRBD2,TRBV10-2,CATASGGFTDTQYF,TGCGCCACCGCTAGCGGGGGCTTCACAGATACGCAGTATTTT
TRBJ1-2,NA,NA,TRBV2,CACTSGGRRYGYTF,TGTGCCTGTACCTCGGGAGGGCGCAGGTATGGCTACACCTTC
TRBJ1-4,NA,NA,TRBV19,CASSIDGTHNEKLFF,TGTGCCAGTAGTATTGACGGGACACATAATGAAAAACTGTTTTTT
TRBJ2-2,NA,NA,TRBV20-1,CSARRGTARELFF,TGCAGTGCTAGACGCGGGACGGCTCGGGAGCTGTTTTTT
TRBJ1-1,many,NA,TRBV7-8,CASSLEKRVTEAFF,TGTGCCAGCAGCTTAGAAAAACGGGTCACTGAAGCTTTCTTT
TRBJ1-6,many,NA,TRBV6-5,CASRGRARVDSPLHF,TGTGCCAGCAGGGGGCGAGCCAGGGTAGATTCACCCCTCCACTTT
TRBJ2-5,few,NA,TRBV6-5,CASKTGETQYF,TGTGCCAGCAAAACAGGGGAGACCCAGTACTTC
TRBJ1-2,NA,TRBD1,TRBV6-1,CASSGDRGNSYTF,TGTGCCAGCAGTGGGGACAGGGGGAATAGCTACACCTTC
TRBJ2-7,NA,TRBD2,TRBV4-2,CASSQELAGYNEQYF,TGTGCCAGCAGCCAAGAACTAGCGGGCTACAATGAGCAGTACTTC
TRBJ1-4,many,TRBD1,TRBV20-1,CSASPGQGKLFF,TGCAGTGCTAGTCCGGGACAGGGAAAACTGTTTTTT
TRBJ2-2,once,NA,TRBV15,CATSPGTGELFF,TGTGCCACCAGCCCCGGCACCGGGGAGCTGTTTTTT
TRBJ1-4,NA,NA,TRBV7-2,CASSFTGRITNEKLFF,TGTGCCAGCAGCTTTACAGGGCGTATAACTAATGAAAAACTGTTTTTT
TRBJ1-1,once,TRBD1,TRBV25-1,CAGRGPTTGMSTEAFF,TGTGCCGGCAGGGGACCCACGACAGGGATGAGCACTGAAGCTTTCTTT
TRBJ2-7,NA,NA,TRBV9,CASSPGTSLVGYEQYF,TGTGCCAGCAGCCCTGGGACATCCCTGGTGGGCTACGAGCAGTACTTC
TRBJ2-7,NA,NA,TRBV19,CASSIGHSISSYEQYF,TGTGCCAGTAGTATAGGGCATTCGATCAGCTCCTACGAGCAGTACTTC
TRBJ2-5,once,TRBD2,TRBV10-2,CASSETGTSKTQYF,TGCGCCAGCAGTGAGACCGGGACTAGCAAGACCCAGTACTTC
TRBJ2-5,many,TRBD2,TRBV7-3,CASSLTRSGKETQYF,TGTGCCAGCAGCTTAACGAGGAGCGGGAAAGAGACCCAGTACTTC
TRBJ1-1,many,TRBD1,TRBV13,CASSLAPGGNTEAFF,TGTGCCAGCAGCTTAGCCCCAGGGGGCAACACTGAAGCTTTCTTT